The entry that follows covers one TCR beta chain sequence. This clone was seen a few times. No cognate antigen has been identified for it. At one of its ends the junction is not consistent with the germline gene, which may arise from a read error. The High Capacity cDNA Reverse Transcription Kit was used to reverse transcribe all of the isolated RNA, meaning that expressed TCRB transcripts were what got sequenced. Naive, central memory and regulatory T cell samples underwent deep immunoSEQ sequencing, averaging roughly 3.3 million total reads per sample. After sorted cells were lysed in RLT buffer, RNA was extracted with DNase-treated RNeasy Micro or Mini kits, with the choice depending on cell number. To prevent cross-contamination, each cell subset was processed individually, whereas patient and healthy donor samples were processed jointly. Using the immunoSEQ multiplex PCR, TCRB sequences were amplified from cDNA into 87-bp fragments spanning the CDR3 region. Amplicons were sequenced on the Illumina HiSeq platform. Per the original workflow: PCR bias was corrected computationally using synthetic template baselines, and reads within Hamming distance 2 were collapsed, with unmergeable singletons discarded. Reads were aligned to IMGT to assign V, D and J genes, CDR3 length, and insertions or deletions at six rearrangement sites. Clonotype counts were normalized to sorted cell number within each subset before computing true diversity and Gini coefficients with the tcR R package. Repertoire sharing was quantified using the overlap coefficient calculated on TCRB nucleotide sequences. TCRdb stores this immuneACCESS table with in-frame sequences only. Part of the clones is absent; in the studies checked, under half of the shortfall reflects unresolved V genes, and no reason is known for the rest. The V and J calls and clone size were taken over from that table, and D and trimming were inferred from the DNA. The sample table lists approximately 140,000 clones, roughly 9.3% of them with a count of one. The ten biggest clones cover 0.65% of the sample.

From each donor, a single peripheral blood sample of 90 to 150 mL on average was drawn into heparinised tubes. Naive, central memory, regulatory and stem cell-like memory CD4+ T cells were sorted on a BD FACSAria II using a panel including CD45RO, CCR7, CD25, CD127, CD95 and CD27. A purity above 95% was achieved for all sorted populations. PBMCs were separated immediately by Lymphoprep density gradient centrifugation and were stained directly, without being cultured. So that batch effects would be minimized, each experiment stained and sorted samples in pairs, pairing one healthy donor with one patient. The record originates from a study of beta chain features in type 1 diabetes listed by TCRdb under 2018. With regard to the full study: No differences in mean age, gender distribution, total cell number or subset yield were found between patients and healthy donors. Across all samples, about 110 million sorted cells were examined, and cell number per subset correlated strongly with RNA yield. The study compared the TCRB repertoires of sorted circulating CD4+ T cell subsets in recently diagnosed type 1 diabetes patients with those in matched healthy donors. Regulatory and stem cell-like memory subsets were obtained from only 8 patients and roughly eight healthy donors, while naive and central memory subsets were obtained from all 30 or so donors.

The CDR3 sequence holds 16 residues, the cysteine and phenylalanine included. Here the CDR3 DNA is all that survives: 48 bases in frame from base 1. The germline V gene (reference sequence) provides CDR1 SEHNR and CDR2 FQNEAQ. General conclusions and limits of the study: A moderate but significant shortening of TCRB CDR3 length was observed in type 1 diabetes patients in all four CD4+ subsets. PCR might favor shorter templates, but patient and control samples were amplified and corrected together, so any skew would affect both groups equally. Because small numbers of individuals were included in the HLA sub-analyses, any influence of HLA type on TCRB rearrangement was left unresolved. Naive, central memory and regulatory TCRB repertoires appeared more similar among patients than among healthy donors. Sequencing cDNA rather than genomic DNA could over-represent highly expressing activated cells, although activation and CD3 levels did not differ between groups. At VDJ recombination sites, type 1 diabetes patients had fewer insertions and more deleted nucleotides, which implies abnormalities in thymic rearrangement.

The V and J genes are TRBV7-9 and TRBJ2-7, with 9 bases in between that match TRBD2. The TCR sequence derives from a woman aged 40 to 50 in good health. The sample comprised central memory CD4+ T cells from blood. DNA sequence: TGCGCCAGCAGCCAAGCGCGGGGGGGCCTATCCTACGAGCAGTACTTC. Its protein reads: CASSQARGGLSYEQYF.